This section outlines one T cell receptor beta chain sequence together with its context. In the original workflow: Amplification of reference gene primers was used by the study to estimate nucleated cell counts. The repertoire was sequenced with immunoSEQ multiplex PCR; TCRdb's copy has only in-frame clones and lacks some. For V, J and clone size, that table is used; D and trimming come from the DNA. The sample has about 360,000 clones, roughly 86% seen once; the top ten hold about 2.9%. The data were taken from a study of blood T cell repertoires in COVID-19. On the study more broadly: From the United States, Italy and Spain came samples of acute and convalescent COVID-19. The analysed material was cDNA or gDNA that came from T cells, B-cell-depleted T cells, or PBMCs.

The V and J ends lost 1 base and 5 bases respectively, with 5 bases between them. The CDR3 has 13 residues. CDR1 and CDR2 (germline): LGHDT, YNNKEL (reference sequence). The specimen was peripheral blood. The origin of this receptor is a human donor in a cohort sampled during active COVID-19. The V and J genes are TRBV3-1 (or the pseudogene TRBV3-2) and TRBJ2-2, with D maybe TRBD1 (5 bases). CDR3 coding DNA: TGTGCCAGCAGCCAAGCAGGGACCGGGGAGCTGTTTTTT. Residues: CASSQAGTGELFF.